The 23 T cell receptor beta chains below all came from one sample that was sequenced in a study of T cells in Graves' hyperthyroidism and ophthalmopathy. TCR beta CDR3 regions were amplified from RNA. HTBI primers were used for first-round RT-PCR of the TCR CDR3. MiXCR was run by TCRdb on the multiplex PCR reads, yielding one entry per CDR3 protein. The table shows about 540,000 distinct CDR3 sequences, with about half occurring only once. The specimen sequenced was peripheral blood or thyroid tissue (not recorded which). These receptors all stem from a woman under 30 with Graves' hyperthyroidism.

The gene calls are TRBV7-9 and TRBJ1-4, with 8 bases that match TRBD1. This CDR3 is built from 16 residues. Germline values: CDR1 SEHNR, CDR2 FQNEAQ (reference sequence). V dropped 6 bases and J dropped 7; count of bases not matched to a gene: 13. CDR3 bases: TGTGCCAGCAGGCTCGGCAGGGGGCGCTTAGGTGAAAAACTGTTTTTT. It codes for CASRLGRGRLGEKLFF.

The chain employs TRBV5-5 and TRBJ2-7, with D possibly TRBD2 on 5 matching bases. Trimming shortened V by 5 bases and J by 1 base, and 16 bases separated the two germline ends. Per germline, CDR1 SGHKS and CDR2 YYEKEE (reference sequence). CDR3 length: 15 residues. The CDR3 is CASSLTSGRSYEQYF. DNA for the CDR3: TGTGCCAGCAGTTTAACTAGTGGTAGATCCTACGAGCAGTACTTC.

In regard to this clonotype: Without the conserved terminal phenylalanine or tryptophan, this CDR3 likely stems from a read error. This chain connects TRBV7-2 to TRBJ2-2; the D is unclear. Germline CDR1 and CDR2: SGHTA and FQGNSA. This CDR3 is 14 amino acids long. The CDR3 loop is CAGSQWRNTGELFS. The CDR3 coding sequence is TGTGCCGGCAGCCAGTGGCGGAACACCGGGGAGCTGTTTTCT.

The V and J genes are TRBV7-2 and TRBJ1-1, with a weak D call TRBD1 (5 bases). V lost 5 bases and J lost 1, with 17 bases in between. CDR3 length: 16 residues. Germline CDR1 is SGHTA and CDR2 is FQGNSA. The CDR3 coding sequence is TGTGCCAGCAGCCCCGGGACCACGGTGGGGAACACTGAAGCTTTCTTT. Translation gives CASSPGTTVGNTEAFF.

This clonotype was recorded many times. The chain employs TRBV7-9 and TRBJ2-7, with D uncertain. Germline loops: CDR1 SEHNR, CDR2 FQNEAQ (reference sequence). CDR3 size: 12 residues. The V end lost 2 bases, the J end lost 4 bases, and 6 bases lay between the germline ends. In DNA, the CDR3 is TGTGCCAGCAGCTTAATGGCGTACGAGCAGTACTTC. This encodes CASSLMAYEQYF.

This chain uses TRBV14 with TRBJ2-7; 8 nucleotides agree with TRBD1. The V segment lost 8 bases and the J segment 3 bases; nucleotides outside the gene matches: 6. The germline V gene has CDR1 SGHDN and CDR2 FVKESK. This CDR3 is built from 13 residues. This CDR3 reads CASGGQGLYEQYF. The CDR3 bases are TGTGCCAGCGGAGGACAGGGACTCTACGAGCAGTACTTC.

This chain links TRBV7-8 with TRBJ2-5; 9 bases match TRBD2. The V gene's germline CDR1 is SGHVS and CDR2 FQNEAQ. The V gene end was trimmed by 0 bases and the J gene end by 5 bases; junction bases not matched to a gene: 7. This CDR3 has 16 amino acids. The CDR3 DNA reads TGTGCCAGCAGCTTAGCGGTAGCGGGAGTACATGAGACCCAGTACTTC. Amino acids: CASSLAVAGVHETQYF.

Regarding this clonotype: Given a much more abundant clone one base away, this may be a read error. V and J are TRBV10-3 and TRBJ1-5; tentatively, D is TRBD1 (6 bases). V was shortened by 3 bases and J by 4 bases, with 7 bases between the two germline ends. The CDR3 contains 13 residues. Germline-derived CDR1 and CDR2 are ENHRY and SYGVKD. The CDR3 here is CAISDQGNQPQHF. In DNA, the CDR3 is TGTGCCATCAGTGACCAGGGGAATCAGCCCCAGCATTTT.

The chain uses TRBV2 and TRBJ2-5; 10 bases match TRBD1. V was pared by 1 base and J by 4 bases, with 0 bases of the junction left unmatched. The V gene's germline CDR1 is SNHLY and CDR2 FYNNEI. The CDR3 spans 14 residues. This CDR3 is CASSEGTGGETQYF. DNA of the CDR3: TGTGCCAGCAGTGAAGGGACAGGGGGAGAGACCCAGTACTTC.

Here the CDR3 DNA reads TGTGCCAGTAGCCCCCGACAGGGAAGCTCTGGGGCCAACGTCCTGACTTTC. As protein: CASSPRQGSSGANVLTF. The V and J genes are TRBV19 and TRBJ2-6, with TRBD1 identical over 7 bases. Germline loops: CDR1 LNHDA, CDR2 SQIVND (reference sequence). The V gene end was trimmed by 6 bases and the J gene end by 0 bases; junction bases not matched to a gene: 8. The CDR3 has 17 amino acids.

This clonotype has a count of ten or more. This sequence joins TRBV7-9 and TRBJ1-2; 7 bases match TRBD1. Germline CDR1 and CDR2: SEHNR and FQNEAQ (reference sequence). The V segment lost 5 bases and the J segment 6 bases; nucleotides outside the gene matches: 9. The CDR3 length is 14 residues. For the CDR3, the DNA is TGTGCCAGCAGCCCCCGCAGTCAGGGGGATGGCTACACCTTC. It codes for CASSPRSQGDGYTF.

This clonotype has more than one count but fewer than ten. At one end, the junction sequence differs from germline, possibly due to a read error. The chain couples TRBV10-3 to TRBJ1-5; the D gene is possibly TRBD1 (6 bases). Germline-derived CDR1 and CDR2 are ENHRY and SYGVKD. The CDR3 extends over 13 amino acids. The chain's CDR3 is CASSYLRGQPQHF. CDR3 coding DNA: TGTGCCAGCAGTTACCTCAGGGGTCAGCCCCAGCATTTT.

The chain has TRBV25-1 and TRBJ1-6; D unclear. CDR1 is MGHDK, CDR2 SYGVNS, per germline. The V end was cut by 8 bases, the J end by 11 bases, with 28 bases between. The CDR3 runs to 17 residues. The CDR3 DNA follows: TGTGCCAGCTCACCGGTCTCAGCCATGGGCGATGTAGCACCCCTCCACTTT. Protein: CASSPVSAMGDVAPLHF.

This clonotype has more than one count but fewer than ten. The J gene is TRBJ2-2, the V gene TRBV29-1; 7 bases align to TRBD2. This CDR3 region has 15 residues. Losses at the gene ends were 7 bases for V and 2 bases for J; bases not matched to a gene: 10. From germline, CDR1 is SQVTM and CDR2 ANQGSEA. CDR3 in amino acids: CSAQTSAPNTGELFF. CDR3 sequence (DNA): TGCAGCGCTCAAACTAGCGCCCCAAACACCGGGGAGCTGTTTTTT.

The table lists this clonotype with many counts. This chain links TRBV29-1 with TRBJ2-7; tentative D call: TRBD2 (6 bases). CDR3 length: 12 residues. Germline V CDR1 and CDR2: SQVTM, ANQGSEA. The V and J ends lost 5 bases and 4 bases respectively, with 12 bases between them. CDR3 loop: CSVLSGVYEQYF. The CDR3, as DNA: TGCAGCGTTCTGTCGGGAGTATACGAGCAGTACTTC.

The rearrangement links TRBV25-1 to TRBJ2-5; D may be TRBD1 or TRBD2 (5 bases each). Trimming removed 2 bases at V and 5 bases at J, with 15 bases between. The CDR3 consists of 15 residues. CDR1 is MGHDK, CDR2 SYGVNS, per germline. The DNA for the CDR3 is TGTGCCAGCAGTGAACCTGGGGGTAGGAGCGAGACCCAGTACTTC. Residues: CASSEPGGRSETQYF.

V gene TRBV20-1 combines with J gene TRBJ1-1; unclear D gene. Trimming pared 7 bases from V and 4 bases from J, leaving 10 bases between. The germline CDR1 and CDR2 sequences are DFQATT and SNEGSKA (reference sequence). This CDR3 has 11 residues. The CDR3 here is CSGPGITEAFF. In DNA, the CDR3 is TGCAGTGGGCCGGGGATCACTGAAGCTTTCTTT.

This clonotype was observed a handful of times. This chain links TRBV6-4 with TRBJ2-1, with D maybe TRBD2 (5 bases). CDR1 is MRHNA, CDR2 SNTAGT, per germline. The CDR3 spans 15 residues. The V end lost 0 bases, the J end lost 3 bases, and 9 bases lay between the germline ends. CDR3 bases: TGTGCCAGCAGTGACTCTGGACTGGACTACAATGAGCAGTTCTTC. The encoded protein is CASSDSGLDYNEQFF.

CDR3 DNA sequence: TGTGCCAGCAGCGCTCGTGGGGGGATTACTGAAGCTTTCTTT. It yields the protein CASSARGGITEAFF. V gene TRBV9 combines with J gene TRBJ1-1; D possibly corresponds to TRBD1 (5 bases). CDR3 length: 14 residues. Trimming removed 3 bases from V and 5 bases from J, with 14 bases in between. Germline V gives CDR1 SGDLS, CDR2 YYNGEE.

The V gene is TRBV15, the J gene TRBJ2-2; D unresolved. Germline V gene data show CDR1 as LNHNV and CDR2 as YYDKDF (reference sequence). This CDR3 spans 13 amino acids. The V and J ends lost 0 bases and 8 bases respectively, with 7 bases between them. The CDR3 here is CATSREKTGELFF. DNA of the CDR3: TGTGCCACCAGCAGAGAGAAGACAGGGGAGCTGTTTTTT.

This clonotype was found a few times. A much larger clonotype is one base distant, so this may be a read error. V and J are TRBV15 and TRBJ1-3; D uncertain. The germline V gene encodes CDR1 LNHNV and CDR2 YYDKDF (reference sequence). Trimming took off 3 bases at V and 4 bases at J, with 7 bases between the two ends. CDR3 size: 13 residues. The CDR3 DNA is TGTGCCACCAGCAGGGGCTACGGAAACACCATATATTTT. It specifies CATSRGYGNTIYF.

This chain joins TRBV7-9 and TRBJ2-5, with TRBD2 matching 11 bases. The CDR3 has 18 amino acids. Trimming at V came to 3 bases and at J to 5 bases, leaving 14 bases not matched to a gene. The V gene's germline CDR1 is SEHNR and CDR2 FQNEAQ (reference sequence). CDR3 region: CASSFETSGNGIGETQYF. Here the CDR3 DNA reads TGTGCCAGCAGCTTCGAGACTAGCGGGAACGGCATAGGGGAGACCCAGTACTTC.

V and J are TRBV7-2 and TRBJ2-5; D is possibly TRBD1 (5 bases). The germline V and J ends were trimmed by 4 bases and 1 base, with 10 bases remaining between them. The CDR3 has 14 amino acids. Germline CDR1 is SGHTA and CDR2 is FQGNSA. The CDR3 sequence is CASSSKGSQETQYF. Written as DNA, the CDR3 is TGTGCCAGCAGCTCCAAGGGGTCCCAAGAGACCCAGTACTTC.